Described below is a single TCR beta chain sequence and its context. The antigen is undetermined. The data were obtained in a study of T-cell memory formation after mild COVID-19. Notes on the study in general: The finding that pre-infection memory included some responding clones suggested that cross-reactive memory joined.

Each CDR3 protein is one row after TCRdb ran MiXCR on the 5' RACE reads. The repertoire holds a few hundred thousand distinct CDR3 sequences, with around a fifth as singletons. Per germline, CDR1 MNHNY and CDR2 SVGAGI (reference sequence). Trimming cost V 7 bases and J 6 bases, with 12 bases left between them. This CDR3 comprises 12 residues. The sample taken for sequencing was PBMCs or a T cell subset sorted from them (not recorded which). The chain uses TRBV6-6 and TRBJ1-1; D not certain. This clonotype originated in an adult woman who had mild COVID-19 (a few samples of this study predate the infection). Cell type and time point are not known. CDR3 in DNA: TGTGCCAGCAAACCCCTTGGAGCTGAAGCTTTCTTT. This codes for CASKPLGAEAFF.